A selection of T cell receptor beta chains follows, all from one sample in a study of blood T cell repertoires in COVID-19. Sequenced by immunoSEQ multiplex PCR; TCRdb stores in-frame clones only, minus some. This sample has 400,000 or so clones, with around 90% found just once. Source material: peripheral blood. All receptors come from a human donor in a cohort sampled during active COVID-19. Each CDR3 is given with its conserved first and last residue. The order of the fields is J gene, D gene, V gene, clone size, CDR3 DNA, CDR3 protein. A D gene is named only where the DNA matches it firmly. The listing skips clone size in some rows; elsewhere it reads once, few, many or a size class.

j_gene: TRBJ1-2
d_gene: .
v_gene: TRBV7-9
abundance: .
CDR3nt: TGTGCCAGCAGCCCCCGCGGCAGGGGTGATGGCTACACCTTC
CDR3aa: CASSPRGRGDGYTF

j_gene: TRBJ1-4
d_gene: .
v_gene: TRBV7-2
abundance: .
CDR3nt: TGTGCCAGCAGCACTGAGGTTGCAACTAATGAAAAACTGTTTTTT
CDR3aa: CASSTEVATNEKLFF

j_gene: TRBJ1-2
d_gene: TRBD1
v_gene: TRBV5-1
abundance: .
CDR3nt: TGCGCCAGCAGCTTGGTGGCTCGGACAGGGGGCGCATCCACCTTC
CDR3aa: CASSLVARTGGASTF

j_gene: TRBJ2-7
d_gene: TRBD1
v_gene: TRBV7-9
abundance: few
CDR3nt: TGTGCCAGCAGCCAGACAGGGAACTACGAGCAGTACTTC
CDR3aa: CASSQTGNYEQYF

j_gene: TRBJ2-1
d_gene: .
v_gene: TRBV11-3
abundance: .
CDR3nt: TGTGCCAGCAGCCCTAAAGGGGGGGCTTCCTACAATGAGCAGTTCTTC
CDR3aa: CASSPKGGASYNEQFF

j_gene: TRBJ2-3
d_gene: TRBD1
v_gene: TRBV7-9
abundance: .
CDR3nt: TGTGCCAGCAGCCCCCAGGGGGCCACAGATACGCAGTATTTT
CDR3aa: CASSPQGATDTQYF

j_gene: TRBJ2-5
d_gene: TRBD2
v_gene: TRBV6-6
abundance: .
CDR3nt: TGTGCCAGCAGTTACAGGCTAGCGGACGGGGCCCAGTACTTC
CDR3aa: CASSYRLADGAQYF

j_gene: TRBJ2-3
d_gene: TRBD2
v_gene: TRBV7-6
abundance: .
CDR3nt: TGTGCCAGCAGCTTAGTAGCGGGAGAGGGGGATACGCAGTATTTT
CDR3aa: CASSLVAGEGDTQYF

j_gene: TRBJ2-7
d_gene: TRBD1
v_gene: TRBV6-5
abundance: .
CDR3nt: TGTGCCAGCAGTTGGGACAGGGGGGCGTACGAGCAGTACTTC
CDR3aa: CASSWDRGAYEQYF

j_gene: TRBJ1-2
d_gene: TRBD1
v_gene: TRBV5-1
abundance: few
CDR3nt: TGCGCCAGCAGCTCGGGACAGGGCCCCTATGGCTACACCTTC
CDR3aa: CASSSGQGPYGYTF

j_gene: TRBJ2-3
d_gene: .
v_gene: TRBV4-1
abundance: .
CDR3nt: TGCGCCAGCAGAGGGAGACTAGGGACAGATACGCAGTATTTT
CDR3aa: CASRGRLGTDTQYF

j_gene: TRBJ2-7
d_gene: .
v_gene: TRBV7-3
abundance: .
CDR3nt: TGTGCCAGCAGCGTAGCCGGGACTCCAGGTTACGAGCAGTACTTC
CDR3aa: CASSVAGTPGYEQYF

j_gene: TRBJ2-6
d_gene: .
v_gene: TRBV7-8
abundance: .
CDR3nt: TGTGCCAGCAGCTTAAGGTCCACAGGGATTGCGTCTGGGGCCAACGTCCTGACTTTC
CDR3aa: CASSLRSTGIASGANVLTF

j_gene: TRBJ2-1
d_gene: .
v_gene: TRBV2
abundance: .
CDR3nt: TGTGCCAGCAATGACAGGTACAATGAGCAGTTCTTC
CDR3aa: CASNDRYNEQFF

j_gene: TRBJ1-3
d_gene: TRBD1
v_gene: TRBV3-1/TRBV3-2
abundance: .
CDR3nt: TGTGCCAGCAGCCCAGGACAGGGGCGAGGAAACACCATATATTTT
CDR3aa: CASSPGQGRGNTIYF

j_gene: TRBJ1-1
d_gene: .
v_gene: TRBV2
abundance: .
CDR3nt: TGTGCCAGCAGCTGGTTCCCTGCGGCACGTGGAGGGAACACTGAAGCTTTCTTT
CDR3aa: CASSWFPAARGGNTEAFF

j_gene: TRBJ2-1
d_gene: .
v_gene: TRBV9
abundance: .
CDR3nt: TGTGCCAGCAGCATAACGGGGAATGAGCAGTTCTTC
CDR3aa: CASSITGNEQFF

j_gene: TRBJ2-7
d_gene: TRBD2
v_gene: TRBV2
abundance: .
CDR3nt: TGTGCCAGCAGTCGACGGACTAGCGGGAGCTCTAGGATCGAGCAGTACTTC
CDR3aa: CASSRRTSGSSRIEQYF

j_gene: TRBJ1-2
d_gene: .
v_gene: TRBV4-1
abundance: .
CDR3nt: TGCGCCAGCAGCCTCCCCCCCGGAGGGTCCTTTTATGGCTACACCTTC
CDR3aa: CASSLPPGGSFYGYTF

j_gene: TRBJ1-2
d_gene: .
v_gene: TRBV25-1
abundance: many
CDR3nt: TGTGCCAGCAGTAAAGCTGTCGCGGGCAGCTATGGCTACACCTTC
CDR3aa: CASSKAVAGSYGYTF

j_gene: TRBJ1-3
d_gene: .
v_gene: TRBV27
abundance: .
CDR3nt: TGTGCCAGCACGCGGTCGACCTCTGGAAACACCATATATTTT
CDR3aa: CASTRSTSGNTIYF

j_gene: TRBJ2-7
d_gene: .
v_gene: TRBV6-4
abundance: .
CDR3nt: TGTGCCCTCTCCTACGAGCAGTACTTC
CDR3aa: CALSYEQYF

j_gene: TRBJ1-6
d_gene: TRBD1
v_gene: TRBV9
abundance: .
CDR3nt: TGTGCCAGCAGCGTAGAGGGGACAGGGGGACGTTCACCCCTCCACTTT
CDR3aa: CASSVEGTGGRSPLHF

j_gene: TRBJ1-2
d_gene: TRBD1
v_gene: TRBV7-2
abundance: .
CDR3nt: TGTGCCAGCAGCTCCGGGACAGGGGGAGGTGGCTACACCTTC
CDR3aa: CASSSGTGGGGYTF

j_gene: TRBJ2-7
d_gene: .
v_gene: TRBV11-3
abundance: .
CDR3nt: TGTGCCAGCAGCTTAGGGTGGCCAGCCTACGAGCAGTACTTC
CDR3aa: CASSLGWPAYEQYF

j_gene: TRBJ1-5
d_gene: TRBD1
v_gene: TRBV24-1
abundance: few
CDR3nt: TGTGCCACCAGTGACTCGACAGGGATTGGGCAGCCCCAGCATTTT
CDR3aa: CATSDSTGIGQPQHF

j_gene: TRBJ1-6
d_gene: .
v_gene: TRBV5-4
abundance: .
CDR3nt: TGTGCCAGCAGCTTACTGAATTCACCCCTCCACTTT
CDR3aa: CASSLLNSPLHF

j_gene: TRBJ1-1
d_gene: .
v_gene: TRBV7-8
abundance: .
CDR3nt: TGTGCCAGCAGCTTACCAACGGGATGGTGGGGAGCGGGTGACACTGAAGCTTTCTTT
CDR3aa: CASSLPTGWWGAGDTEAFF

j_gene: TRBJ2-5
d_gene: .
v_gene: TRBV30
abundance: .
CDR3nt: TGTGCCTGGAGCAGTCTTGAGACCCAGTACTTC
CDR3aa: CAWSSLETQYF

j_gene: TRBJ2-1
d_gene: TRBD2
v_gene: TRBV6-4
abundance: .
CDR3nt: TGTGCCAGCAGTGACTACCCTAGCGGGAGATTATTGGGGAGCTCCTACAATGAGCAGTTCTTC
CDR3aa: CASSDYPSGRLLGSSYNEQFF

j_gene: TRBJ2-5
d_gene: TRBD1
v_gene: TRBV9
abundance: .
CDR3nt: TGTGCCAGCAGCCTCAGGACAGGGGAGAGGGAGACCCAGTACTTC
CDR3aa: CASSLRTGERETQYF

j_gene: TRBJ1-1
d_gene: TRBD1
v_gene: TRBV19
abundance: .
CDR3nt: TGTGCCAGTTCCGCCAGGGGGGCCGTTGAAGCTTTCTTT
CDR3aa: CASSARGAVEAFF

j_gene: TRBJ1-2
d_gene: .
v_gene: TRBV2
abundance: .
CDR3nt: TGTGCCAGCACCCCCACACCCTTTGCTAACTATGGCTACACCTTC
CDR3aa: CASTPTPFANYGYTF

j_gene: TRBJ2-1
d_gene: .
v_gene: TRBV4-2
abundance: .
CDR3nt: TGTGCCAGCAGCCAAATTAGCTACAATGAGCAGTTCTTC
CDR3aa: CASSQISYNEQFF

j_gene: TRBJ2-5
d_gene: TRBD2
v_gene: TRBV10-3
abundance: .
CDR3nt: TGTGCCATCAGTGGAACTAGCGGGGGCCCCACGGGCAAACAAGAGACCCAGTACTTC
CDR3aa: CAISGTSGGPTGKQETQYF

j_gene: TRBJ2-2
d_gene: .
v_gene: TRBV11-1
abundance: .
CDR3nt: TGTGCCAGCACGCGCACCGGGGAGCTGTTTTTT
CDR3aa: CASTRTGELFF

j_gene: TRBJ2-3
d_gene: TRBD2
v_gene: TRBV9
abundance: .
CDR3nt: TGTGCCAGCAGCGTAGGGCTAGCGGGCTACTCAGATACGCAGTATTTT
CDR3aa: CASSVGLAGYSDTQYF

j_gene: TRBJ2-4
d_gene: .
v_gene: TRBV28
abundance: .
CDR3nt: TGTGCCAGCAGTTCCCTCTTGGAAGGGGCAGCCAAAAACATTCAGTACTTC
CDR3aa: CASSSLLEGAAKNIQYF

j_gene: TRBJ1-3
d_gene: .
v_gene: TRBV10-3
abundance: once
CDR3nt: TGTGCCATCAACCAGGGATTTGGAGGAAACACCATATATTTT
CDR3aa: CAINQGFGGNTIYF

j_gene: TRBJ1-1
d_gene: .
v_gene: TRBV5-8
abundance: .
CDR3nt: TGTGCCAGCAGCCAGGCGAGTTACACTGAAGCTTTCTTT
CDR3aa: CASSQASYTEAFF

j_gene: TRBJ1-1
d_gene: TRBD1
v_gene: TRBV27
abundance: .
CDR3nt: TGTGCCAGCAGTTTACTCGTAGGGGGCAAGTCGCAAGCTTTCTTT
CDR3aa: CASSLLVGGKSQAFF

j_gene: TRBJ1-4
d_gene: .
v_gene: TRBV4-1
abundance: few
CDR3nt: TGCGCCAGCAGCCAAGATCTCGGCGGGATGAGAATTGCAACTAATGAAAAACTGTTTTTT
CDR3aa: CASSQDLGGMRIATNEKLFF

j_gene: TRBJ1-2
d_gene: TRBD1
v_gene: TRBV7-9
abundance: .
CDR3nt: TGTGCCAGCAGCTTATTATTGACCAGGGGGCTCGAAGGCTACACCTTC
CDR3aa: CASSLLLTRGLEGYTF

j_gene: TRBJ2-3
d_gene: TRBD2
v_gene: TRBV5-4
abundance: .
CDR3nt: TGTGCCAGCAGCCGGACTAGTATTAGCACAGATACGCAGTATTTT
CDR3aa: CASSRTSISTDTQYF

j_gene: TRBJ1-1
d_gene: TRBD1
v_gene: TRBV25-1
abundance: .
CDR3nt: TGTGCCAGCAGTCAACCGGGACAGATGAACACTGAAGCTTTCTTT
CDR3aa: CASSQPGQMNTEAFF

j_gene: TRBJ1-1
d_gene: .
v_gene: TRBV5-1
abundance: .
CDR3nt: TGCGCCAGCAGTCTCTCTTACATCAGGGAAACTGAAGCTTTCTTT
CDR3aa: CASSLSYIRETEAFF

j_gene: TRBJ1-5
d_gene: .
v_gene: TRBV11-3
abundance: .
CDR3nt: TGTGCCAGCAGCTTAGATACAGGGTGTCGACAGCCCCAGCATTTT
CDR3aa: CASSLDTGCRQPQHF

j_gene: TRBJ1-2
d_gene: .
v_gene: TRBV19
abundance: .
CDR3nt: TGTGCCAGTAGTATGGGCAGTCTCTATGGCTACACCTTC
CDR3aa: CASSMGSLYGYTF

j_gene: TRBJ2-1
d_gene: TRBD2
v_gene: TRBV2
abundance: .
CDR3nt: TGTGCCAGCAGTGGAATTGAGGGAGGGCCCCAAGAGCAGTTCTTC
CDR3aa: CASSGIEGGPQEQFF

j_gene: TRBJ2-5
d_gene: TRBD2
v_gene: TRBV3-1/TRBV3-2
abundance: .
CDR3nt: TGTGCCAGCAGCCAACCCGGACTAGCGGGGGGGCGGACCCAGTACTTC
CDR3aa: CASSQPGLAGGRTQYF

j_gene: TRBJ1-2
d_gene: TRBD1
v_gene: TRBV5-1
abundance: .
CDR3nt: TGCGCCAGCAGCATTGGAGGGGGGACAGACTATGGCTACACCTTC
CDR3aa: CASSIGGGTDYGYTF

j_gene: TRBJ2-3
d_gene: TRBD1
v_gene: TRBV11-2
abundance: .
CDR3nt: TGTGCCAGCAGCTTAGGAGGGACAGGGAGCGGGCAGTATTTT
CDR3aa: CASSLGGTGSGQYF

j_gene: TRBJ1-1
d_gene: .
v_gene: TRBV5-1
abundance: few
CDR3nt: TGCGCCAGCAGCTTCCTGACAGGGAACACTGAAGCTTTCTTT
CDR3aa: CASSFLTGNTEAFF